These T cell receptor beta chains were read from a single sample in a study of Tregs in tolerant kidney transplant recipients. TCRdb's copy holds only in-frame clones and misses some; the assay was immunoSEQ multiplex PCR. This table holds around 230,000 clones, more than 65% found once. What was sequenced was CD4+ T cells from blood. The receptors derive from a human donor in good health. Both conserved end residues are part of each CDR3. D genes are given only for firm matches. Expanded clones are given a class, and other clones once, few, many or no size at all.

CDR3 protein: CASSLNRVNTEAFF
CDR3 DNA: TGTGCCAGCAGCTTAAACCGGGTGAACACTGAAGCTTTCTTT
clone size: -
D gene: -
J gene: TRBJ1-1
V gene: TRBV7-9

CDR3 protein: CASSFAQGHYEQYF
CDR3 DNA: TGCGCCAGCAGCTTCGCGCAGGGGCATTACGAGCAGTACTTC
clone size: once
D gene: -
J gene: TRBJ2-7
V gene: TRBV5-1

CDR3 protein: CASSFGGQIEAFF
CDR3 DNA: TGCGCCAGCAGCTTTGGAGGGCAGATTGAAGCTTTCTTT
clone size: -
D gene: -
J gene: TRBJ1-1
V gene: TRBV5-1

CDR3 protein: CATSRAPQTSGSKYEQYF
CDR3 DNA: TGTGCCACCAGCAGAGCTCCCCAAACTAGCGGGAGTAAGTACGAGCAGTACTTC
clone size: -
D gene: TRBD2
J gene: TRBJ2-7
V gene: TRBV15

CDR3 protein: CASSQGWTGSTDTQYF
CDR3 DNA: TGTGCCAGCAGCCAAGGATGGACAGGGAGCACAGATACGCAGTATTTT
clone size: few
D gene: TRBD1
J gene: TRBJ2-3
V gene: TRBV4-2

CDR3 protein: CASSFGQGPDTQYF
CDR3 DNA: TGCGCCAGCAGCTTTGGACAGGGACCAGATACGCAGTATTTT
clone size: -
D gene: TRBD1
J gene: TRBJ2-3
V gene: TRBV5-1

CDR3 protein: CASSPWNQETQYF
CDR3 DNA: TGTGCCAGCAGCCCCTGGAACCAAGAGACCCAGTACTTC
clone size: -
D gene: -
J gene: TRBJ2-5
V gene: TRBV13

CDR3 protein: CASSWTGRSSGANVLTF
CDR3 DNA: TGTGCCAGCTCATGGACAGGGCGTAGCTCTGGGGCCAACGTCCTGACTTTC
clone size: -
D gene: TRBD1
J gene: TRBJ2-6
V gene: TRBV18

CDR3 protein: CASARLAGGSYNEQFF
CDR3 DNA: TGTGCCAGCGCTAGGCTAGCGGGGGGATCCTACAATGAGCAGTTCTTC
clone size: -
D gene: TRBD2
J gene: TRBJ2-1
V gene: TRBV13

CDR3 protein: CASSETRVAFF
CDR3 DNA: TGTGCCAGCAGTGAAACCAGGGTTGCTTTCTTT
clone size: -
D gene: -
J gene: TRBJ1-1
V gene: TRBV2

CDR3 protein: CASSSDRDTNEKLFF
CDR3 DNA: TGTGCCAGCAGCTCCGACAGGGACACTAATGAAAAACTGTTTTTT
clone size: -
D gene: TRBD1
J gene: TRBJ1-4
V gene: TRBV7-9

CDR3 protein: CATSRGTVGTSEGYTF
CDR3 DNA: TGTGCCACCAGCAGAGGAACCGTCGGGACCTCGGAGGGCTACACCTTC
clone size: -
D gene: -
J gene: TRBJ1-2
V gene: TRBV15

CDR3 protein: CASSYSINRVNTEAFF
CDR3 DNA: TGTGCCAGCAGTTACTCAATTAACAGGGTGAACACTGAAGCTTTCTTT
clone size: -
D gene: -
J gene: TRBJ1-1
V gene: TRBV6-5

CDR3 protein: CASSESTGGWRTQYF
CDR3 DNA: TGCGCCAGCAGTGAGTCTACGGGGGGGTGGCGTACGCAGTATTTT
clone size: -
D gene: TRBD2
J gene: TRBJ2-3
V gene: TRBV10-1

CDR3 protein: CASSLSAGGRTEAFF
CDR3 DNA: TGTGCCAGCAGCTTATCGGCCGGCGGTCGGACTGAAGCTTTCTTT
clone size: few
D gene: -
J gene: TRBJ1-1
V gene: TRBV7-6

CDR3 protein: CASSPDRRPGETQYF
CDR3 DNA: TGCGCCAGCAGCCCGGACCGAAGACCCGGGGAGACCCAGTACTTC
clone size: -
D gene: -
J gene: TRBJ2-5
V gene: TRBV4-1

CDR3 protein: CAIRHRDRPYEQYF
CDR3 DNA: TGTGCCATCAGGCACCGGGACAGGCCCTACGAGCAGTACTTC
clone size: few
D gene: TRBD1
J gene: TRBJ2-7
V gene: TRBV10-3

CDR3 protein: CASSLERVQETQYF
CDR3 DNA: TGTGCCAGCAGCTTGGAGAGGGTCCAAGAGACCCAGTACTTC
clone size: -
D gene: -
J gene: TRBJ2-5
V gene: TRBV5-5

CDR3 protein: CASSKGGGQPQHF
CDR3 DNA: TGCGCCAGCTCCAAGGGGGGTGGACAGCCCCAGCATTTT
clone size: -
D gene: -
J gene: TRBJ1-5
V gene: TRBV5-1

CDR3 protein: CATSKTGQPSSGNTIYF
CDR3 DNA: TGTGCCACCAGCAAAACGGGACAACCGAGCTCTGGAAACACCATATATTTT
clone size: -
D gene: -
J gene: TRBJ1-3
V gene: TRBV15

CDR3 protein: CATSRWGQFQPQHF
CDR3 DNA: TGTGCCACCAGCCGGTGGGGGCAGTTTCAGCCCCAGCATTTT
clone size: -
D gene: -
J gene: TRBJ1-5
V gene: TRBV15

CDR3 protein: CASSIGPAENGYTF
CDR3 DNA: TGTGCCAGTAGTATAGGACCGGCTGAGAATGGCTACACCTTC
clone size: -
D gene: -
J gene: TRBJ1-2
V gene: TRBV19

CDR3 protein: CASSQALSTEAFF
CDR3 DNA: TGTGCCAGCAGCCAAGCCTTGTCCACTGAAGCTTTCTTT
clone size: once
D gene: -
J gene: TRBJ1-1
V gene: TRBV14

CDR3 protein: CASSQSASSNSNQPQHF
CDR3 DNA: TGCGCCAGCAGTCAATCAGCCAGCTCTAATAGCAATCAGCCCCAGCATTTT
clone size: once
D gene: -
J gene: TRBJ1-5
V gene: TRBV23-1

CDR3 protein: CASSIGGSGNTIYF
CDR3 DNA: TGTGCCAGTAGTATAGGGGGCTCTGGAAACACCATATATTTT
clone size: -
D gene: -
J gene: TRBJ1-3
V gene: TRBV19

CDR3 protein: CAWSVDGLMNTEAFF
CDR3 DNA: TGTGCCTGGAGTGTAGATGGTCTGATGAACACTGAAGCTTTCTTT
clone size: -
D gene: -
J gene: TRBJ1-1
V gene: TRBV30

CDR3 protein: CASSYSGVAGADTQYF
CDR3 DNA: TGTGCCAGCAGTTACTCGGGGGTAGCGGGAGCAGATACGCAGTATTTT
clone size: -
D gene: TRBD2
J gene: TRBJ2-3
V gene: TRBV6-5

CDR3 protein: CASSYSAGGGYEQYF
CDR3 DNA: TGTGCCAGCAGTTACTCCGCGGGAGGAGGGTACGAGCAGTACTTC
clone size: -
D gene: TRBD2
J gene: TRBJ2-7
V gene: TRBV6-6

CDR3 protein: CATIAGGPVDTQYF
CDR3 DNA: TGTGCCACCATAGCGGGAGGGCCGGTAGATACGCAGTATTTT
clone size: -
D gene: TRBD2
J gene: TRBJ2-3
V gene: TRBV19

CDR3 protein: CASSQEGTVGSTDTQYF
CDR3 DNA: TGTGCCAGCAGCCAAGAAGGGACGGTTGGGAGCACAGATACGCAGTATTTT
clone size: -
D gene: -
J gene: TRBJ2-3
V gene: TRBV4-2

CDR3 protein: CASRGAAYNSPLHF
CDR3 DNA: TGTGCCAGCAGGGGGGCGGCCTATAATTCACCCCTCCACTTT
clone size: few
D gene: -
J gene: TRBJ1-6
V gene: TRBV6-4

CDR3 protein: CASSLMLAGPYEQYF
CDR3 DNA: TGTGCCAGCAGCTTAATGCTAGCGGGCCCTTACGAGCAGTACTTC
clone size: once
D gene: TRBD2
J gene: TRBJ2-7
V gene: TRBV7-2

CDR3 protein: CASRNTGTVKETQYF
CDR3 DNA: TGTGCCAGCAGAAATACCGGGACAGTGAAAGAGACCCAGTACTTC
clone size: -
D gene: TRBD1
J gene: TRBJ2-5
V gene: TRBV2

CDR3 protein: CASSAGTGGWYEQYF
CDR3 DNA: TGCGCCAGCAGCGCCGGGACAGGGGGCTGGTACGAGCAGTACTTC
clone size: -
D gene: TRBD1
J gene: TRBJ2-7
V gene: TRBV5-1

CDR3 protein: CASSVGTGPYNEQFF
CDR3 DNA: TGTGCCAGCAGCGTCGGGACAGGGCCTTACAATGAGCAGTTCTTC
clone size: -
D gene: TRBD1
J gene: TRBJ2-1
V gene: TRBV9

CDR3 protein: CASSVSPSGANVLTF
CDR3 DNA: TGTGCCAGCAGTGTGAGTCCCTCTGGGGCCAACGTCCTGACTTTC
clone size: -
D gene: -
J gene: TRBJ2-6
V gene: TRBV6-5

CDR3 protein: CASSGKREGPFVQYF
CDR3 DNA: TGTGCCAGCAGTGGCAAGCGGGAGGGCCCATTCGTGCAGTACTTC
clone size: -
D gene: TRBD2
J gene: TRBJ2-7
V gene: TRBV25-1

CDR3 protein: CASRAGTGGETQYF
CDR3 DNA: TGTGCCAGCAGGGCCGGGACAGGAGGGGAGACCCAGTACTTC
clone size: -
D gene: TRBD1
J gene: TRBJ2-5
V gene: TRBV2

CDR3 protein: CASSESKNKPTYEQYF
CDR3 DNA: TGCGCCAGCAGTGAGTCGAAAAACAAGCCAACCTACGAGCAGTACTTC
clone size: -
D gene: -
J gene: TRBJ2-7
V gene: TRBV10-1

CDR3 protein: CAWSPGQGSYQPQHF
CDR3 DNA: TGTGCCTGGAGTCCGGGACAGGGATCGTATCAGCCCCAGCATTTT
clone size: -
D gene: TRBD1
J gene: TRBJ1-5
V gene: TRBV30

CDR3 protein: CATSTDGGLAGNQETQYF
CDR3 DNA: TGTGCCACCAGCACGGACGGGGGACTAGCGGGTAACCAAGAGACCCAGTACTTC
clone size: -
D gene: TRBD2
J gene: TRBJ2-5
V gene: TRBV15

CDR3 protein: CASSLAGQAYNQPQHF
CDR3 DNA: TGTGCCAGCAGCTTAGCTGGACAGGCCTACAATCAGCCCCAGCATTTT
clone size: -
D gene: TRBD1
J gene: TRBJ1-5
V gene: TRBV7-8

CDR3 protein: CASSLDRGSYEQYF
CDR3 DNA: TGTGCTAGCAGCTTAGACAGGGGGTCCTACGAGCAGTACTTC
clone size: -
D gene: TRBD1
J gene: TRBJ2-7
V gene: TRBV7-7

CDR3 protein: CASSATGMNTEAFF
CDR3 DNA: TGTGCCAGCAGCGCAACAGGCATGAACACTGAAGCTTTCTTT
clone size: -
D gene: -
J gene: TRBJ1-1
V gene: TRBV9

CDR3 protein: CASSLGAGGHNEQFF
CDR3 DNA: TGTGCCAGCAGCTTAGGGGCGGGAGGGCACAATGAGCAGTTCTTC
clone size: -
D gene: TRBD2
J gene: TRBJ2-1
V gene: TRBV7-7

CDR3 protein: CASSPPRTSVWNEQYF
CDR3 DNA: TGTGCCAGCTCACCACCTAGGACTAGTGTTTGGAACGAGCAGTACTTC
clone size: -
D gene: TRBD2
J gene: TRBJ2-7
V gene: TRBV18

CDR3 protein: CSVANSNQPQHF
CDR3 DNA: TGCAGCGTTGCGAACAGCAATCAGCCCCAGCATTTT
clone size: once
D gene: -
J gene: TRBJ1-5
V gene: TRBV29-1

CDR3 protein: CASTFRGGGLTDTQYF
CDR3 DNA: TGTGCCAGCACCTTCCGTGGCGGGGGCCTCACAGATACGCAGTATTTT
clone size: -
D gene: -
J gene: TRBJ2-3
V gene: TRBV5-8